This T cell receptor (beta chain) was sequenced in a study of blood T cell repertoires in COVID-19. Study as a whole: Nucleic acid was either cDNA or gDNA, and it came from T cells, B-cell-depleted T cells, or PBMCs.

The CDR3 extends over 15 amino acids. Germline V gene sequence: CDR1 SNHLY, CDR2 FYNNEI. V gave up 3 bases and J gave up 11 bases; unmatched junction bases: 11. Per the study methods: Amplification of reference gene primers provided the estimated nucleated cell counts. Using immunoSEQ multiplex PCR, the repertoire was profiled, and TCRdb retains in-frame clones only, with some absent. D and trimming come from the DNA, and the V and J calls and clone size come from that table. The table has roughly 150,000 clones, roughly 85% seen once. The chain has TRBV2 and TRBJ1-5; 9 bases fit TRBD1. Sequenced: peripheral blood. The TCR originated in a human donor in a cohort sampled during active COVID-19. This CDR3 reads CASSDLRTGVGTQHF. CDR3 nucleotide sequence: TGTGCCAGCAGTGATTTGAGGACAGGGGTGGGAACCCAGCATTTT.